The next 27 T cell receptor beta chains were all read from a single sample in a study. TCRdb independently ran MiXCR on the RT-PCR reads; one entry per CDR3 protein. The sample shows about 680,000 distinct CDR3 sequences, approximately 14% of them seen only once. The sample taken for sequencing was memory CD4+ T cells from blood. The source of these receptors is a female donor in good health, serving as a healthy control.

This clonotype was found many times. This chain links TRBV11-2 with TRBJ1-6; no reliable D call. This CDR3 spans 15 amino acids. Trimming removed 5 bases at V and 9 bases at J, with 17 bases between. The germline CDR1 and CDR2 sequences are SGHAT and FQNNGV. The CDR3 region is CASSPTAGFSSPLHF. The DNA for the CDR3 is TGTGCCAGCAGCCCAACGGCGGGGTTTTCTTCACCCCTCCACTTT.

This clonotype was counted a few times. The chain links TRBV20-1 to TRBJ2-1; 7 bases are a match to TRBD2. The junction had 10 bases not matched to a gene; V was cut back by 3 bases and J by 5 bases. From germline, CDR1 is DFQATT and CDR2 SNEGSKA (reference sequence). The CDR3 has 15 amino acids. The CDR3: CSARLTSVSDNEQFF. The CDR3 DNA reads TGCAGTGCTAGGCTAACTAGCGTTTCCGACAATGAGCAGTTCTTC.

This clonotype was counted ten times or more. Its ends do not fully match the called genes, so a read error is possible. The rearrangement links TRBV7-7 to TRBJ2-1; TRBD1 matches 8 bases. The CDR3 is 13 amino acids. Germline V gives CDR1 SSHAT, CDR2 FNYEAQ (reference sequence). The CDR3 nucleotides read TGTGCTAGCAGCCGCGACAGGGGCGATGAGCAGTTCTTC. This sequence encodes CASSRDRGDEQFF.

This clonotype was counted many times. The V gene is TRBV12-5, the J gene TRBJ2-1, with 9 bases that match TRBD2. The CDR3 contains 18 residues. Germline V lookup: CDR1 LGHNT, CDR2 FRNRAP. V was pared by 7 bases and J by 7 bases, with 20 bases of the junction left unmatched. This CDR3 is CASATTSGRLAGLNEQFF. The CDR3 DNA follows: TGTGCTAGTGCTACCACATCCGGCAGGCTAGCGGGATTGAATGAGCAGTTCTTC. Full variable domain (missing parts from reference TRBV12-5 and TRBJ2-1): DARVTQTPRHKVTEMGQEVTMRCQPILGHNTVFWYRQTMMQGLELLAYFRNRAPLDDSGMPKDRFSAEMPDATLATLKIQPSEPRDSAVYFCASATTSGRLAGLNEQFFGPGTRLTVL.

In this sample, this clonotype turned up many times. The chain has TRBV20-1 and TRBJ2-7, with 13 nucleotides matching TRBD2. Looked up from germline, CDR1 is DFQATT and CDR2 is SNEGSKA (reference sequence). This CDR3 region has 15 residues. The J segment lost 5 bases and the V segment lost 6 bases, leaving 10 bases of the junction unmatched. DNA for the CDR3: TGCAGTGCCCACGACCCCACTAGCGGGGGGGACGAGCAGTACTTC. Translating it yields CSAHDPTSGGDEQYF.

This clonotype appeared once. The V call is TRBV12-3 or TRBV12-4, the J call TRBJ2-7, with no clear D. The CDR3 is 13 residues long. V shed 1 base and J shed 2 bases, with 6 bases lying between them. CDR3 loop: CASSLVQTYEQYF. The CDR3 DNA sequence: TGTGCCAGCAGTTTAGTGCAGACCTACGAGCAGTACTTC.

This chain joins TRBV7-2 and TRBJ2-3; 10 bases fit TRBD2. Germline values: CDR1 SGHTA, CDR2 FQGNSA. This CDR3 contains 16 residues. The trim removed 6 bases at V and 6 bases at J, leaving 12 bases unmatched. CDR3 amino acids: CASRPNLAGGADTQYF. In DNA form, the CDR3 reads TGTGCCAGCAGACCAAACTTAGCGGGAGGTGCCGATACGCAGTATTTT.

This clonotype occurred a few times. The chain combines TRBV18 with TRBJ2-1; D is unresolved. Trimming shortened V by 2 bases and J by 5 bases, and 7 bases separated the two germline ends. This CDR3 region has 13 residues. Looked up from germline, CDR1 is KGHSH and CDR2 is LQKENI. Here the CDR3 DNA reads TGTGCCAGCTCACCATCGACCAACAATGAGCAGTTCTTC. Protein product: CASSPSTNNEQFF.

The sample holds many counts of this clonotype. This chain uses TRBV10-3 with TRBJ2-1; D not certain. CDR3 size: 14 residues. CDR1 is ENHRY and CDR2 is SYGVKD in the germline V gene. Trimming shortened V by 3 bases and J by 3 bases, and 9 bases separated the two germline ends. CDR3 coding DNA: TGTGCCATCAGTGAAGGGCTATACTACAATGAGCAGTTCTTC. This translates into CAISEGLYYNEQFF.

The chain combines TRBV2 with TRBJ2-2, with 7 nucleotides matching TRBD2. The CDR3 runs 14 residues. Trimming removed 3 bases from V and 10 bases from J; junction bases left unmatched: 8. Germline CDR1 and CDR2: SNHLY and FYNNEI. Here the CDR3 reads CASSDWSSGSELFF. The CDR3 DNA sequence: TGTGCCAGCAGTGACTGGTCTAGCGGCTCGGAGCTGTTTTTT.

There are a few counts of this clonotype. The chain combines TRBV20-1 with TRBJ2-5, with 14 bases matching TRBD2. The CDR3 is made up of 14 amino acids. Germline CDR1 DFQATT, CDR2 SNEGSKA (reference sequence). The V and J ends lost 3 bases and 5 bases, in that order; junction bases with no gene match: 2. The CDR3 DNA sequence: TGCAGTGCTAGGCGGACTAGCGGGAGGGAGACCCAGTACTTC. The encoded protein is CSARRTSGRETQYF.

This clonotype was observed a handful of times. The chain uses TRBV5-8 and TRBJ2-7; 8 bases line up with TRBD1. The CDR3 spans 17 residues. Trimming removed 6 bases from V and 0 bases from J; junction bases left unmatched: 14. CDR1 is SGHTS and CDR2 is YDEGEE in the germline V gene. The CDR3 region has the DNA TGTGCCAGCACCTTCCTGGGGACAGGCAGAGTCTCCTACGAGCAGTACTTC. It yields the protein CASTFLGTGRVSYEQYF.

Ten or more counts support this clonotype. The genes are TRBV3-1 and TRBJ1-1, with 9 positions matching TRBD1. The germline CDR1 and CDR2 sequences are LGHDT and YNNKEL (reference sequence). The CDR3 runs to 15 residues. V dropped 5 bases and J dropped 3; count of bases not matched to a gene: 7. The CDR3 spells CASSSRDRVDTEAFF. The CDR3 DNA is TGTGCCAGCAGCTCCCGGGACAGGGTTGACACTGAAGCTTTCTTT. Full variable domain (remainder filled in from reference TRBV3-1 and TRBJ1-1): DTAVSQTPKYLVTQMGNDKSIKCEQNLGHDTMYWYKQDSKKFLKIMFSYNNKELIINETVPNRFSPKSPDKAHLNLHINSLELGDSAVYFCASSSRDRVDTEAFFGQGTRLTVV.

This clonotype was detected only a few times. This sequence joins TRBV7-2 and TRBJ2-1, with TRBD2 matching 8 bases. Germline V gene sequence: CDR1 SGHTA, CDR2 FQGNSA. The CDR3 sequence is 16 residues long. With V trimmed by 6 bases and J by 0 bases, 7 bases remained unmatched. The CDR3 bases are TGTGCCAGCAGTAGAACCGGGACTAGCTCCTACAATGAGCAGTTCTTC. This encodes CASSRTGTSSYNEQFF.

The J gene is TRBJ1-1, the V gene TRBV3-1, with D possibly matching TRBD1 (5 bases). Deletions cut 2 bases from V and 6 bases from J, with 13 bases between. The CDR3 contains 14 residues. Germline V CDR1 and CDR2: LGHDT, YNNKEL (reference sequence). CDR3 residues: CASSQPPTVPEAFF. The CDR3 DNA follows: TGTGCCAGCAGCCAACCCCCGACAGTTCCTGAAGCTTTCTTT.

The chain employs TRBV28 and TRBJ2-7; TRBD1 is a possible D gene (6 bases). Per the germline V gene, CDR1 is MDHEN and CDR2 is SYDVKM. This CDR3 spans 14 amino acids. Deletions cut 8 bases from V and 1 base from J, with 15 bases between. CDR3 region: CASPSPQGSYEQYF. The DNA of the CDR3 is TGTGCCAGCCCCTCCCCACAGGGTTCCTACGAGCAGTACTTC.

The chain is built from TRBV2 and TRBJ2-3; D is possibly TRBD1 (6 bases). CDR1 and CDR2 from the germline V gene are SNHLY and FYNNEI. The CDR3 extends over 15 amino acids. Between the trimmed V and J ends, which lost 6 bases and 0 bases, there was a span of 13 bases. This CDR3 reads CASSANRESTDTQYF. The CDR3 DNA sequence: TGTGCCAGCAGCGCCAACAGGGAAAGCACAGATACGCAGTATTTT.

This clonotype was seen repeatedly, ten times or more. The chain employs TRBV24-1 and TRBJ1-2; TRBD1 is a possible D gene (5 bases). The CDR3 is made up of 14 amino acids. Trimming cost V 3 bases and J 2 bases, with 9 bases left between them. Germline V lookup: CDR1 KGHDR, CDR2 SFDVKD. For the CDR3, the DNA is TGTGCCACCAGTGATCCGACAGAAAACTATGGCTACACCTTC. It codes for CATSDPTENYGYTF.

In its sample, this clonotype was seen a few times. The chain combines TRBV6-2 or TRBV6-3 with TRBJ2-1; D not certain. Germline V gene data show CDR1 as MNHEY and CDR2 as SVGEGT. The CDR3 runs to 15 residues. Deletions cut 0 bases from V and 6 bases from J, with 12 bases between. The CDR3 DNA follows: TGTGCCAGCAGTTACTCGAAATTAGTTCCCAATGAGCAGTTCTTC. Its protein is CASSYSKLVPNEQFF.

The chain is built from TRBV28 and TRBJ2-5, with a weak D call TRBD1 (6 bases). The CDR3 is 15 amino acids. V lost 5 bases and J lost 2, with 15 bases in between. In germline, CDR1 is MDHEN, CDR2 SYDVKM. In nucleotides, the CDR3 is TGTGCCAGCAGTGTCGGTGGGGGCAGGCAAGAGACCCAGTACTTC. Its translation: CASSVGGGRQETQYF.

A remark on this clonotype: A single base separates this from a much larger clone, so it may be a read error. This CDR3 is CASSDYNGGEGYTF. The CDR3 coding sequence is TGTGCCAGCAGTGATTATAATGGGGGAGAGGGCTACACCTTC. The rearrangement joins TRBV6-5 to TRBJ1-2; D perhaps matches TRBD1 (5 bases). This CDR3 is built from 14 residues. Germline V gene data show CDR1 as MNHEY and CDR2 as SVGAGI. V was trimmed by 5 bases and J by 8 bases, leaving 18 bases between them.

The CDR3 coding sequence is TGTGCCAGCAGTGGTATTTGGGCATACGAGCAGTACTTC. Translating gives CASSGIWAYEQYF. This chain links TRBV6-1 with TRBJ2-7; the D is unclear. This CDR3 contains 13 residues. CDR1 is MNHNS and CDR2 is SASEGT in the germline V gene. V was trimmed by 4 bases and J by 4 bases, leaving 11 bases between them.

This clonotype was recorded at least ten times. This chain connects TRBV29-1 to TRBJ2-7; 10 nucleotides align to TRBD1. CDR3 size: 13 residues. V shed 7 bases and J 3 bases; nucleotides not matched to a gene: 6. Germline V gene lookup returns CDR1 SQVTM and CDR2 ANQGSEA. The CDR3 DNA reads TGCAGCGCTCGGACAGGGGGAGGCTACGAGCAGTACTTC. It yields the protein CSARTGGGYEQYF.

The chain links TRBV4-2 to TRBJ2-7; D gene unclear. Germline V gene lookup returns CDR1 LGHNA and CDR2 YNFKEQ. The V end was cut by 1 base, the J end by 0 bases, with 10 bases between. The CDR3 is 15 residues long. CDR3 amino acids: CASSQGNIASYEQYF. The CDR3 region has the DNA TGTGCCAGCAGCCAAGGTAACATAGCCTCCTACGAGCAGTACTTC.

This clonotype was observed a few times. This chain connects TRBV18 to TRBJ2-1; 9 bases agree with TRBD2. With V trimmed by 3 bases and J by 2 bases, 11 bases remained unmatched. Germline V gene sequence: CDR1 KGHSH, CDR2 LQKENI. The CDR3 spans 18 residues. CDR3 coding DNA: TGTGCCAGCTCACCCTCGGGGCCAGTAGCGGGAGCCTACAATGAGCAGTTCTTC. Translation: CASSPSGPVAGAYNEQFF.

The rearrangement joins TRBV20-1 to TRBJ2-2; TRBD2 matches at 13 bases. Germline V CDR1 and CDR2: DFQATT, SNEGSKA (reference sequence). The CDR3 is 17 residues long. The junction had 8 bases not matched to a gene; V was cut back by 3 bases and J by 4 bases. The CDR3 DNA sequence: TGCAGTGCTAGCTCCGGACTAGCGGGAGTAGTCACCGGGGAGCTGTTTTTT. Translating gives CSASSGLAGVVTGELFF.

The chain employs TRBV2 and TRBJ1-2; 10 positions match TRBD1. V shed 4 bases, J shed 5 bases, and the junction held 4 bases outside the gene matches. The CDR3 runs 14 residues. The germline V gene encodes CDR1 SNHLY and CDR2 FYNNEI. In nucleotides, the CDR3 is TGTGCCAGCAGTGTGGACAGGGGGGAGTATGGCTACACCTTC. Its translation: CASSVDRGEYGYTF. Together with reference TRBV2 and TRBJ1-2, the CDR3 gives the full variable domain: EPEVTQTPSHQVTQMGQEVILRCVPISNHLYFYWYRQILGQKVEFLVSFYNNEISEKSEIFDDQFSVERPDGSNFTLKIRSTKLEDSAMYFCASSVDRGEYGYTFGSGTRLTVV.